The sample holds a few counts of the clone carrying this T cell receptor (beta chain). Its antigen remains unknown. The cDNA had a unique molecular identifier and a template-switch universal primer site. TCRdb redid the calling of the 5' RACE reads with MiXCR, one entry per CDR3 protein. The sample records approximately 620,000 distinct CDR3 sequences, more than 6.5% being singletons. These data come from a study of identical twins. Findings and limits, study-wide: High-abundance cord blood beta clonotypes had fewer insertions; memory repertoires showed none. For out-of-frame beta sequences, excess twin sharing was weaker.

V lost 0 bases and J 6 bases, leaving 12 bases between the germline ends. The CDR3 extends over 13 amino acids. Germline CDR1 is DFQATT and CDR2 is SNEGSKA (reference sequence). The data also belong to a second study, concerning yellow fever vaccine responses in identical twins.

The sequence was obtained from a woman aged 18-30 years in good health. V gene TRBV20-1 combines with J gene TRBJ2-7, with TRBD2 as a possible D gene (6 bases). Sequencing was carried out using PBMCs. In DNA form, the CDR3 reads TGCAGTGCTAGAGATTCGGGGGACCTCGAGCAGTACTTC. It yields the protein CSARDSGDLEQYF.